These 19 T cell receptor beta chains were sequenced from one sample in a study of identical twins. Each CDR3 protein gets one entry after TCRdb re-called the 5' RACE reads with MiXCR. The sample yields 200,000 to 250,000 distinct CDR3 sequences, around an eighth seen once. Material for sequencing was memory (CD45RO+) T cells sorted from blood. The origin of the receptors is a woman aged 18-29 years in good health.

Details on this clonotype: One end of the junction fails to match germline, which may point to a read error. This chain links TRBV7-9 with TRBJ2-7; D not certain. CDR1 and CDR2 (germline): SEHNR, FQNEAQ (reference sequence). This CDR3 is 13 amino acids long. For the CDR3, the DNA is TGCGCTACGGCGAGCTCGAGCTCCTACGAGCAGTACTTC. Protein sequence: CATASSSSYEQYF.

The chain couples TRBV5-1 to TRBJ2-5, with D unclear. V lost 4 bases and J lost 2, with 9 bases in between. CDR1 SGHRS and CDR2 YFSETQ come from the germline V gene. The CDR3 has 13 amino acids. The CDR3 nucleotides read TGCGCCAGCAGCCGAGTAGGGCAAGAGACCCAGTACTTC. It codes for CASSRVGQETQYF. Full variable domain (remainder filled in from reference TRBV5-1 and TRBJ2-5): KAGVTQTPRYLIKTRGQQVTLSCSPISGHRSVSWYQQTPGQGLQFLFEYFSETQRNKGNFPGRFSGRQFSNSRSEMNVSTLELGDSALYLCASSRVGQETQYFGPGTRLLVL.

V gene TRBV15 combines with J gene TRBJ2-7, with no clear D. The V gene's germline CDR1 is LNHNV and CDR2 YYDKDF (reference sequence). The CDR3 contains 14 residues. Trimming pared 0 bases from V and 3 bases from J, leaving 9 bases between. The CDR3 loop is CATSRDLGSYEQYF. Here the CDR3 DNA reads TGTGCCACCAGCAGAGATTTGGGCAGCTACGAGCAGTACTTC.

This clonotype was detected a few times. This chain uses TRBV20-1 with TRBJ1-2; 7 bases align to TRBD1. V was pared by 3 bases and J by 8 bases, with 6 bases of the junction left unmatched. The CDR3 is made up of 12 amino acids. Germline V gives CDR1 DFQATT, CDR2 SNEGSKA (reference sequence). CDR3 sequence reads: CSASRGGGGYTF. The CDR3 coding sequence is TGCAGTGCTAGTAGAGGGGGCGGCGGCTACACCTTC.

This chain uses TRBV20-1 with TRBJ2-1; TRBD2 aligns across 9 bases. The CDR3 consists of 18 residues. With 3 bases clipped from V and 0 bases from J, the junction kept 12 bases outside the gene matches. From germline, CDR1 is DFQATT and CDR2 SNEGSKA (reference sequence). The CDR3 DNA reads as TGCAGTGCTAGTAACAGCGGGAGGCTCCGTGCCTCCTACAATGAGCAGTTCTTC. It yields the protein CSASNSGRLRASYNEQFF.

The chain is built from TRBV3-1 and TRBJ2-1; 7 nucleotides match TRBD2. J was trimmed by 6 bases and V by 2 bases; bases with no gene match: 4. This CDR3 region has 14 residues. Germline assignment: CDR1 LGHDT and CDR2 YNNKEL (reference sequence). The CDR3 spells CASSQLRGVNEQFF. CDR3 DNA: TGTGCCAGCAGCCAACTTCGGGGGGTCAATGAGCAGTTCTTC.

The V gene is TRBV6-1, the J gene TRBJ2-5, with 8 positions matching TRBD2. The germline V gene has CDR1 MNHNS and CDR2 SASEGT. This CDR3 spans 15 amino acids. J was trimmed by 2 bases and V by 8 bases; bases with no gene match: 10. CDR3 region: CASSTTKRGQETQYF. CDR3 sequence (DNA): TGTGCCAGCTCCACCACAAAGCGGGGGCAAGAGACCCAGTACTTC.

The chain has TRBV5-8 and TRBJ2-4, with 10 bases fitting TRBD1. This CDR3 spans 17 amino acids. The germline V gene has CDR1 SGHTS and CDR2 YDEGEE. Germline trimming cut 3 bases from V and 1 base from J; bases unmatched to any gene: 7. DNA of the CDR3: TGTGCCAGCAGCTCCGGACAGGGGGGGAGGGCCAAAAACATTCAGTACTTC. This gives the protein CASSSGQGGRAKNIQYF.

V gene TRBV5-1 combines with J gene TRBJ1-2, with 7 bases matching TRBD1. The ends lost 0 bases at V and 0 bases at J; junction bases unmatched: 5. Germline CDR1 is SGHRS and CDR2 is YFSETQ. There are 16 residues in the CDR3. DNA for the CDR3: TGCGCCAGCAGCTTGGGGTTGGGACAGTCTAACTATGGCTACACCTTC. The encoded protein is CASSLGLGQSNYGYTF.

This clonotype came up a few times. The V and J genes are TRBV28 and TRBJ2-7, with 7 bases fitting TRBD2. Germline V gene data show CDR1 as MDHEN and CDR2 as SYDVKM. This CDR3 spans 15 amino acids. J lost 3 bases, V lost 6 bases, and 11 bases had no gene match. The CDR3 region is CASRTTGRGVYEQYF. CDR3 coding DNA: TGTGCCAGCAGAACTACGGGTCGGGGGGTCTACGAGCAGTACTTC.

This clonotype has only a few counts. The CDR3 spells CASTYLIEETQYF. DNA for the CDR3: TGTGCCAGCACCTACTTAATTGAAGAGACCCAGTACTTC. V and J are TRBV6-2 or TRBV6-3 and TRBJ2-5; D unclear. Trimming removed 7 bases at V and 3 bases at J, with 12 bases between. Germline values: CDR1 MNHEY, CDR2 SVGEGT. The CDR3 consists of 13 residues.

This clonotype was counted between two and nine times. The rearrangement links TRBV14 to TRBJ1-2, with 9 bases fitting TRBD1. In germline, CDR1 is SGHDN, CDR2 FVKESK. This CDR3 has 15 amino acids. Germline trimming cut 4 bases from V and 5 bases from J; bases unmatched to any gene: 8. The CDR3 bases are TGTGCCAGCAGCCCCGGGGACAGGGTTGGGTATGGCTACACCTTC. Protein product: CASSPGDRVGYGYTF.

V and J are TRBV20-1 and TRBJ2-1; perhaps TRBD2 as D (5 bases). Trimming stripped 5 bases from V and 0 bases from J, with 14 bases between. The CDR3 contains 15 residues. The germline V gene encodes CDR1 DFQATT and CDR2 SNEGSKA (reference sequence). CDR3 bases: TGCAGTGCTGAGAAAGCGGAAAGCTCCTACAATGAGCAGTTCTTC. Translated, it gives CSAEKAESSYNEQFF.

The chain carries TRBV20-1 and TRBJ2-5; 11 nucleotides align to TRBD1. V shed 1 base and J 2 bases; nucleotides not matched to a gene: 6. Germline lookup yields CDR1 DFQATT and CDR2 SNEGSKA (reference sequence). The CDR3 covers 16 residues. The CDR3 spells CSARGGQGGGQETQYF. DNA for the CDR3: TGCAGTGCTAGAGGGGGACAGGGGGGAGGTCAAGAGACCCAGTACTTC.

This clonotype has more than one count but fewer than ten. The V and J genes are TRBV20-1 and TRBJ1-3; D uncertain. The germline V and J ends were trimmed by 5 bases and 8 bases, with 16 bases remaining between them. The length of the CDR3 is 13 residues. From germline, CDR1 is DFQATT and CDR2 SNEGSKA (reference sequence). The DNA for the CDR3 is TGCAGTGCTCCTGGGAGTTGGGGAGACACCATATATTTT. It translates to CSAPGSWGDTIYF.

The V and J genes are TRBV12-3 or TRBV12-4 and TRBJ2-2; D remains ambiguous. Trimming pared 5 bases from V and 6 bases from J, leaving 4 bases between. The CDR3 extends over 11 amino acids. CDR3 region: CASSEPGELFF. CDR3 coding DNA: TGTGCCAGCAGTGAGCCCGGGGAGCTGTTTTTT.

The chain employs TRBV20-1 and TRBJ1-3, with D possibly TRBD1 on 6 matching bases. This CDR3 is built from 14 residues. Germline V gives CDR1 DFQATT, CDR2 SNEGSKA (reference sequence). V lost 5 bases and J lost 2, with 13 bases in between. CDR3: CSARGGSPGNTIYF. The DNA of the CDR3 is TGCAGTGCTCGAGGGGGAAGTCCTGGAAACACCATATATTTT.

This clonotype was counted at least ten times. The chain employs TRBV14 and TRBJ2-7, with 8 bases aligning to TRBD1. This CDR3 is 15 amino acids long. Germline V gene lookup returns CDR1 SGHDN and CDR2 FVKESK. V was clipped by 6 bases and J by 5 bases; unmatched bases: 12. The DNA of the CDR3 is TGTGCCAGCAGTCTCGGACAGGGACTTCCCCACGAGCAGTACTTC. It is translated as CASSLGQGLPHEQYF.

This clonotype was observed many times. The chain recombines TRBV6-5 with TRBJ2-7, with D perhaps given as TRBD1 or TRBD2 (5 bases each). Germline V lookup: CDR1 MNHEY, CDR2 SVGAGI. Trimming pared 2 bases from V and 9 bases from J, leaving 8 bases between. The CDR3 covers 11 residues. For the CDR3, the DNA is TGTGCCAGCAGTTACCAGGGAGCGCAGTACTTC. Translated, it gives CASSYQGAQYF.